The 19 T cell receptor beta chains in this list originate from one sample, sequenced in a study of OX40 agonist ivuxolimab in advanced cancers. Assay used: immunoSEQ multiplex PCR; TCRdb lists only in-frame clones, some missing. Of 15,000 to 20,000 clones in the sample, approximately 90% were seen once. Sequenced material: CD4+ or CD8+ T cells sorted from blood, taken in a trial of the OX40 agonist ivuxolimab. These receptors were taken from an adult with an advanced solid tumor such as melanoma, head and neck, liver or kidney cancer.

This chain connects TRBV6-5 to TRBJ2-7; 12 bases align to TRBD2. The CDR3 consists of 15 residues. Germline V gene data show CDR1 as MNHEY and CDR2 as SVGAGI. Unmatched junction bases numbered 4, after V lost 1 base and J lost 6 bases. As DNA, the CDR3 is TGTGCCAGCAGTTACTGGGCTAGCGGGAGGGGCGAGCAGTACTTC. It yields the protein CASSYWASGRGEQYF.

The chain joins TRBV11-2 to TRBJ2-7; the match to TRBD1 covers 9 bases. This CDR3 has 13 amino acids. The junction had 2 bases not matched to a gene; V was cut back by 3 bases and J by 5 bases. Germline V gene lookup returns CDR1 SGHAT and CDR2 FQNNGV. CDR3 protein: CASSFGTGNEQYF. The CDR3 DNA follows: TGTGCCAGCAGCTTTGGGACAGGGAACGAGCAGTACTTC.

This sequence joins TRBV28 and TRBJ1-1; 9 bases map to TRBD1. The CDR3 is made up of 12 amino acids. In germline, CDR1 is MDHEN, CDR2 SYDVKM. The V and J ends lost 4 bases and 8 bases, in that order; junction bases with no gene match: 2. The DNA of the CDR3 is TGTGCCAGCAGTTGGGACAGGGCGGAAGCTTTCTTT. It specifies CASSWDRAEAFF.

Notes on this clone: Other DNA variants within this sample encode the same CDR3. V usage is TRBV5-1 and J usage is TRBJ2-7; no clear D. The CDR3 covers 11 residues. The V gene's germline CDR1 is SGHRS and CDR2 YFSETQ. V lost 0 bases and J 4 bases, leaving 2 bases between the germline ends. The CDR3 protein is CASSLGYEQYF. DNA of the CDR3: TGCGCCAGCAGCTTGGGGTACGAGCAGTACTTC.

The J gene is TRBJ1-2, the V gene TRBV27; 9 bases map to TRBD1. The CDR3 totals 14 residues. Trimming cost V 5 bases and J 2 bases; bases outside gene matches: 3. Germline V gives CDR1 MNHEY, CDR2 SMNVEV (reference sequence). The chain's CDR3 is CASSGQGPNYGYTF. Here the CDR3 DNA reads TGTGCCAGCAGTGGACAGGGGCCAAACTATGGCTACACCTTC.

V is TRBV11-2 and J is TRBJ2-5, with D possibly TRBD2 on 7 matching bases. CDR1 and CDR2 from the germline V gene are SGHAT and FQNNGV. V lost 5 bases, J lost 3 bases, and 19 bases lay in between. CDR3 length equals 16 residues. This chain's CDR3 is CASSDRGGRGKETQYF. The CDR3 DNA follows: TGTGCCAGCAGCGATAGGGGGGGCAGGGGAAAAGAGACCCAGTACTTC. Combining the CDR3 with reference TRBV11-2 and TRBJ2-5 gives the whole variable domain EAGVAQSPRYKIIEKRQSVAFWCNPISGHATLYWYQQILGQGPKLLIQFQNNGVVDDSQLPKDRFSAERLKGVDSTLKIQPAKLEDSAVYLCASSDRGGRGKETQYFGPGTRLLVL.

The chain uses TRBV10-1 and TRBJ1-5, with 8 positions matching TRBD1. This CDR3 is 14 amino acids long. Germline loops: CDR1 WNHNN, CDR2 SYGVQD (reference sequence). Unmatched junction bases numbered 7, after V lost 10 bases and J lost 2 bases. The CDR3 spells CATTSTGGNQPQHF. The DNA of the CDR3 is TGCGCCACCACTTCGACAGGGGGCAATCAGCCCCAGCATTTT.

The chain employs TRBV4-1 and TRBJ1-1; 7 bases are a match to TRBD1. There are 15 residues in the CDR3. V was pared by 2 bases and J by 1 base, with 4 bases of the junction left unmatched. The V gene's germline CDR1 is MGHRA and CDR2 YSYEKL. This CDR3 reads CASSQRTGSNTEAFF. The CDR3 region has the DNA TGCGCCAGCAGCCAAAGGACAGGCTCGAACACTGAAGCTTTCTTT.

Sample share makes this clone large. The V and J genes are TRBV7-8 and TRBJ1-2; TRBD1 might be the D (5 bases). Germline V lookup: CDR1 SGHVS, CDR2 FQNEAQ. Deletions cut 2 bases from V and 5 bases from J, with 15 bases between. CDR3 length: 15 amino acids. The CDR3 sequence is CASSLLGPNDYGYTF. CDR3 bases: TGTGCCAGCAGCTTACTGGGGCCGAACGATTATGGCTACACCTTC.

CDR3 loop: CASTSGTGDYEQYF. The CDR3 DNA sequence: TGTGCCAGTACCTCCGGGACAGGGGACTACGAGCAGTACTTC. J is TRBJ2-7 and V is TRBV19; 10 nucleotides line up with TRBD1. This CDR3 is 14 amino acids long. The junction had 6 bases not matched to a gene; V was cut back by 7 bases and J by 3 bases. The germline gives CDR1 LNHDA, CDR2 SQIVND (reference sequence).

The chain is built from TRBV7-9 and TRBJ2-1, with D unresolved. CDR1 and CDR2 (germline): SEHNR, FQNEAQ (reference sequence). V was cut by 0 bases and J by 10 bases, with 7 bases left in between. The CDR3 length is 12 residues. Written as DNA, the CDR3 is TGTGCCAGCAGCTTAGCGAAGATAGAGCAGTTCTTC. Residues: CASSLAKIEQFF.

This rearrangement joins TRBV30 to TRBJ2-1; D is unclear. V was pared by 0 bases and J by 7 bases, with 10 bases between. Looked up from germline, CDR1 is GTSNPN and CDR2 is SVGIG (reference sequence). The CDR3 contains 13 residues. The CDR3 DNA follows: TGTGCCTGGAGTGTATTTGCTTGGAATGAGCAGTTCTTC. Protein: CAWSVFAWNEQFF. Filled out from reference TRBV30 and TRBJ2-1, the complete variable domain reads SQTIHQWPATLVQPVGSPLSLECTVEGTSNPNLYWYRQAAGRGLQLLFYSVGIGQISSEVPQNLSASRPQDRQFILSSKKLLLSDSGFYLCAWSVFAWNEQFFGPGTRLTVL.

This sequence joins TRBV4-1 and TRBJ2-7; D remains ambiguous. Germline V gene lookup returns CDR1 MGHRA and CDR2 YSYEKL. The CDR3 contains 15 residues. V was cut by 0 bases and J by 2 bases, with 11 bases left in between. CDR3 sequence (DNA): TGCGCCAGCAGCCAAGATTATCCCAGGCCCTACGAGCAGTACTTC. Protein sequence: CASSQDYPRPYEQYF.

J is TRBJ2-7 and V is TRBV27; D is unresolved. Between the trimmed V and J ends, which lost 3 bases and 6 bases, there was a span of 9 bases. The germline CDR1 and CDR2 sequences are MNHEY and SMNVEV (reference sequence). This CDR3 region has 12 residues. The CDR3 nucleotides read TGTGCCAGCAGTTTGTGGGGTTTCGAGCAGTACTTC. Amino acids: CASSLWGFEQYF.

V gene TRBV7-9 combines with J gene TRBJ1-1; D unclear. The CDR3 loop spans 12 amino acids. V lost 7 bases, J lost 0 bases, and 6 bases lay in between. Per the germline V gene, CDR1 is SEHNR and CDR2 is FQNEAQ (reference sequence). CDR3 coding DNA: TGTGCCAGCAACTTTCTGAACACTGAAGCTTTCTTT. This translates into CASNFLNTEAFF.

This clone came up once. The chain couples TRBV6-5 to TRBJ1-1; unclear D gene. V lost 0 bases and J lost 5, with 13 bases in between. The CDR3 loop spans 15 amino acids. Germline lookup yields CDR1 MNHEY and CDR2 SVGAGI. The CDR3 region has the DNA TGTGCCAGCAGTTACTCGATGCGGGCGTCGACTGAAGCTTTCTTT. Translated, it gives CASSYSMRASTEAFF.

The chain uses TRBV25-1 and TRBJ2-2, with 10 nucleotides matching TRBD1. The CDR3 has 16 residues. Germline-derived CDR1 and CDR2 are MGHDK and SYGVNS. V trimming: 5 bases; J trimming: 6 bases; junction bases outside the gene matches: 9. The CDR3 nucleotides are TGTGCCAGCAGTCATCCGGGACAGGGGCCTCCCGGGGAGCTGTTTTTT. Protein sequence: CASSHPGQGPPGELFF. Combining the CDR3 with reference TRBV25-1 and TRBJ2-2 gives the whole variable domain EADIYQTPRYLVIGTGKKITLECSQTMGHDKMYWYQQDPGMELHLIHYSYGVNSTEKGDLSSESTVSRIRTEHFPLTLESARPSHTSQYLCASSHPGQGPPGELFFGEGSRLTVL.

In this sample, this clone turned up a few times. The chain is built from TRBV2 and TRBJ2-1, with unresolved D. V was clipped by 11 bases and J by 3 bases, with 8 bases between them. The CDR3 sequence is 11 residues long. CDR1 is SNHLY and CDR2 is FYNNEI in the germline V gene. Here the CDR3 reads CAGRVYNEQFF. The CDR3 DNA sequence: TGTGCCGGAAGGGTCTACAATGAGCAGTTCTTC.

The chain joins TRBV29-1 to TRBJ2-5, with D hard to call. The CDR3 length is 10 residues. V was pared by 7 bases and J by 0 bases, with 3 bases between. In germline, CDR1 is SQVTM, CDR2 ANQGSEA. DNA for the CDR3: TGCAGCGGGGACCAAGAGACCCAGTACTTC. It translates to CSGDQETQYF.